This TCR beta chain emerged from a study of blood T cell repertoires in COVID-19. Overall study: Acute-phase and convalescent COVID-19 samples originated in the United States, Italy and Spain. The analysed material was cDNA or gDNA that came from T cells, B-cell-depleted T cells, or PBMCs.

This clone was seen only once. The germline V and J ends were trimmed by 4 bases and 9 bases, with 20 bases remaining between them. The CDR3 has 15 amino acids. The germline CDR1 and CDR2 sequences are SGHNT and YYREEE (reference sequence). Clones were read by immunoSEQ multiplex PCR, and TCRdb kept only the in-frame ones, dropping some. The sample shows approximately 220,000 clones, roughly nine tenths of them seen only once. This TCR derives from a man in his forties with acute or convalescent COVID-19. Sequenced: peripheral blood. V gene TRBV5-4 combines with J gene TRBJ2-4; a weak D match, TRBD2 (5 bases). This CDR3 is CASSLPTRDGGIQYF. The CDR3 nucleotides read TGTGCCAGCAGCCTACCCACTCGGGATGGCGGCATTCAGTACTTC.